The next 15 T cell receptor beta chains were all read from a single sample in a study of T cell repertoires in cytomegalovirus infection. TCRdb re-called the reads through MiXCR, storing one row per CDR3 protein. Among hundreds of thousands of distinct CDR3 sequences, roughly 10% were seen once, and the ten largest hold roughly a tenth. Sequencing was carried out using PBMCs. These receptors were obtained from a human donor in good health (CMV status not recorded). Some clones in this sample may be carry-over from other donors' samples.

In its sample, this clonotype was seen a few times. The J gene is TRBJ2-3, the V gene TRBV9; no definite D call. Trimming took off 3 bases at V and 4 bases at J, with 6 bases between the two ends. The CDR3 totals 12 residues. CDR1 and CDR2 (germline): SGDLS, YYNGEE. The CDR3, as DNA: TGTGCCAGCAGCGCCCCATCAGATACGCAGTATTTT. Translated, it gives CASSAPSDTQYF.

J is TRBJ2-1 and V is TRBV15; the match to TRBD2 covers 14 bases. Germline V CDR1 and CDR2: LNHNV, YYDKDF (reference sequence). The CDR3 extends over 20 amino acids. V was pared by 0 bases and J by 1 base, with 8 bases of the junction left unmatched. The CDR3 sequence: CATSRDRGTSGRRSYNEQFF. The CDR3 region has the DNA TGTGCCACCAGCAGAGATAGGGGGACTAGCGGGAGAAGGTCCTACAATGAGCAGTTCTTC.

This clonotype came up many times. As DNA, the CDR3 is TGTGCCAGTAGCCCCATACCTCAAGGTAGCAATCAGCCCCAGCATTTT. Translation gives CASSPIPQGSNQPQHF. The V and J genes are TRBV19 and TRBJ1-5; no firm D call. Germline CDR1 is LNHDA and CDR2 is SQIVND (reference sequence). The V gene lost 6 bases and the J gene lost 0 bases, with 15 bases spanning the gap. This CDR3 is 16 amino acids long.

Many counts were recorded for this clonotype. This chain uses TRBV20-1 with TRBJ2-3; tentatively, D is TRBD2 (5 bases). The CDR3 is 13 amino acids. The V gene's germline CDR1 is DFQATT and CDR2 SNEGSKA (reference sequence). Trimming shortened V by 5 bases and J by 0 bases, and 9 bases separated the two germline ends. CDR3 amino acids: CSAAAGSTDTQYF. CDR3 DNA sequence: TGCAGTGCTGCCGCGGGTAGCACAGATACGCAGTATTTT.

This rearrangement joins TRBV2 to TRBJ1-5; TRBD1 matches 10 bases. The V gene's germline CDR1 is SNHLY and CDR2 FYNNEI. J gave up 6 bases and V 6 bases, and 11 bases lay outside the gene matches. The CDR3 loop spans 16 amino acids. CDR3 DNA sequence: TGTGCCAGCAGAGGACAGGGGGAGGCTCGAGGTCAGCCCCAGCATTTT. Its translation: CASRGQGEARGQPQHF.

This clonotype occurred many times. This chain links TRBV7-2 with TRBJ1-6; TRBD1 matches 9 bases. This CDR3 has 14 amino acids. CDR1 and CDR2 from the germline V gene are SGHTA and FQGNSA. V dropped 3 bases and J dropped 8; count of bases not matched to a gene: 2. The CDR3 is CASSLGTGYSPLHF. CDR3 in DNA: TGTGCCAGCAGCTTGGGGACAGGGTATTCACCCCTCCACTTT.

This clonotype was seen ten or more times. The J gene is TRBJ2-5, the V gene TRBV4-2; 11 nucleotides match TRBD2. Per the germline V gene, CDR1 is LGHNA and CDR2 is YNFKEQ. The V gene end was trimmed by 5 bases and the J gene end by 4 bases; junction bases not matched to a gene: 12. The CDR3 totals 17 residues. The CDR3 nucleotides read TGTGCCAGCAGCAAGGACCCTAGCGGGAGGTCTGGAGAGACCCAGTACTTC. Residues: CASSKDPSGRSGETQYF.

This clonotype has at least ten counts. CDR3 sequence: CASSSDGLAGATDTQYF. Here the CDR3 DNA reads TGTGCCAGCAGCTCGGACGGACTAGCGGGAGCCACAGATACGCAGTATTTT. The V and J genes are TRBV5-5 and TRBJ2-3; 13 bases are a match to TRBD2. The CDR3 is made up of 17 amino acids. Germline values: CDR1 SGHKS, CDR2 YYEKEE (reference sequence). V trimming: 3 bases; J trimming: 2 bases; junction bases outside the gene matches: 6.

This clonotype was picked up a small number of times. The chain uses TRBV9 and TRBJ2-1; 9 nucleotides agree with TRBD2. The CDR3 is made up of 15 amino acids. The germline CDR1 and CDR2 sequences are SGDLS and YYNGEE. Losses at the gene ends were 0 bases for V and 8 bases for J; bases not matched to a gene: 6. The CDR3 region is CASSVGSSGIDEQFF. In DNA form, the CDR3 reads TGTGCCAGCAGCGTAGGGTCTAGCGGGATTGATGAGCAGTTCTTC.

This clonotype was detected ten times or more. V usage is TRBV7-9 and J usage is TRBJ1-1, with TRBD1 as a possible D gene (5 bases). Looked up from germline, CDR1 is SEHNR and CDR2 is FQNEAQ (reference sequence). Deletions cut 3 bases from V and 1 base from J, with 24 bases between. This CDR3 comprises 19 residues. The CDR3: CASSFGRVGLGVKNTEAFF. As DNA, the CDR3 is TGTGCCAGCAGCTTCGGCAGGGTAGGTCTCGGAGTAAAGAACACTGAAGCTTTCTTT. The entire variable domain, with the rest obtained from reference TRBV7-9 and TRBJ1-1, is as follows: DTGVSQNPRHKITKRGQNVTFRCDPISEHNRLYWYRQTLGQGPEFLTYFQNEAQLEKSRLLSDRFSAERPKGSFSTLEIQRTEQGDSAMYLCASSFGRVGLGVKNTEAFFGQGTRLTVV.

This clonotype was recorded a few times. The V call is TRBV6-1, the J call TRBJ1-5; 7 bases fit TRBD1. The CDR3 consists of 16 residues. The J segment lost 7 bases and the V segment lost 0 bases, leaving 9 bases of the junction unmatched. Germline V CDR1 and CDR2: MNHNS, SASEGT. CDR3 sequence: CASSEARRGRGQPQHF. The CDR3 DNA sequence: TGTGCCAGCAGTGAAGCTAGAAGGGGGCGAGGGCAGCCCCAGCATTTT.

This clonotype was observed at least ten times. The chain couples TRBV5-4 to TRBJ2-3; TRBD2 agrees at 7 bases. In germline, CDR1 is SGHNT, CDR2 YYREEE (reference sequence). The CDR3 consists of 14 residues. The junction had 10 bases not matched to a gene; V was cut back by 10 bases and J by 2 bases. CDR3 nucleotide sequence: TGTGCCGGGGGGAGGGGCGGATACACAGATACGCAGTATTTT. Translating gives CAGGRGGYTDTQYF.

This clonotype was found many times. Germline is not matched at one junction end, which may reflect a read error. This chain links TRBV7-9 with TRBJ2-1, with 10 bases identical to TRBD2. CDR1 and CDR2 from the germline V gene are SEHNR and FQNEAQ (reference sequence). The CDR3 is 13 residues long. The CDR3 reads CASSLESVSGRDF. Written as DNA, the CDR3 is TGTGCCAGCAGCTTAGAATCAGTCAGCGGGAGGGACTTC. Complete variable domain (other parts from reference TRBV7-9 and TRBJ2-1): DTGVSQNPRHKITKRGQNVTFRCDPISEHNRLYWYRQTLGQGPEFLTYFQNEAQLEKSRLLSDRFSAERPKGSFSTLEIQRTEQGDSAMYLCASSLESVSGRDFGPGTRLTVL.

This clonotype was counted a single time. The chain couples TRBV28 to TRBJ1-4; no firm D call. The CDR3 loop spans 16 amino acids. CDR1 is MDHEN and CDR2 is SYDVKM in the germline V gene. The ends were cut back, 6 bases at V and 7 bases at J, with 21 bases in the middle. CDR3 region: CASSQNSEVWGEKLFF. CDR3 bases: TGTGCCAGCAGCCAAAACAGCGAGGTCTGGGGTGAAAAACTGTTTTTT.

This clonotype occurred many times. This rearrangement joins TRBV7-3 to TRBJ2-1; 11 bases map to TRBD2. The CDR3 has 14 amino acids. V lost 8 bases, J lost 5 bases, and 5 bases stayed unmatched. Per the germline V gene, CDR1 is SGHTA and CDR2 is FQGTGA. The CDR3 DNA reads as TGTGCCAGCTCAGATAGCGGGAGGGACAATGAGCAGTTCTTC. It translates to CASSDSGRDNEQFF.